This TCR beta chain was identified during a study of blood T cell repertoires in COVID-19. As for the study in general: Material from acute and convalescent COVID-19 was sourced from the United States, Italy and Spain. PBMCs, B-cell-depleted T cells, or T cells provided the cDNA or gDNA that made up the material.

This CDR3 is 14 amino acids long. V was clipped by 5 bases and J by 9 bases; unmatched bases: 9. CDR1 SGHAT and CDR2 FQNNGV come from the germline V gene. Some clones are missing from TCRdb's copy, which holds only in-frame ones; the method was immunoSEQ multiplex PCR. Of some 200,000 clones in the sample, 80% were seen once. This TCR derives from a woman between 65 and 79 years old with acute or convalescent COVID-19. Sample: peripheral blood. This chain connects TRBV11-2 to TRBJ2-3, with TRBD1 identical over 9 bases. CDR3 amino acids: CASSPGTGLKTQYF. In nucleotides, the CDR3 is TGTGCCAGCAGCCCTGGGACAGGGCTTAAAACGCAGTATTTT. Using reference TRBV11-2 and TRBJ2-3 for the parts outside the CDR3, the full variable domain is EAGVAQSPRYKIIEKRQSVAFWCNPISGHATLYWYQQILGQGPKLLIQFQNNGVVDDSQLPKDRFSAERLKGVDSTLKIQPAKLEDSAVYLCASSPGTGLKTQYFGPGTRLTVL.